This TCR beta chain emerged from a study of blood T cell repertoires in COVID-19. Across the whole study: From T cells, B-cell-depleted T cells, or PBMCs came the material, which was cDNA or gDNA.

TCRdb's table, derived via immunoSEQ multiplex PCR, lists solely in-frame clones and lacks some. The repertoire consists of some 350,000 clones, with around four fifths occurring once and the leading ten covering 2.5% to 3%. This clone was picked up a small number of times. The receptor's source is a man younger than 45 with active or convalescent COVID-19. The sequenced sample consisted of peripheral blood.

The CDR3 nucleotides read TGCGCCAGCAGCCGGACTAGCCGAGAGACCCAGTACTTC. Amino acid sequence: CASSRTSRETQYF. The chain couples TRBV4-3 to TRBJ2-5; 8 positions match TRBD2. Germline trimming cut 4 bases from V and 4 bases from J; bases unmatched to any gene: 2. Germline V gene data show CDR1 as LGHNA and CDR2 as YSLEER. This CDR3 spans 13 amino acids.